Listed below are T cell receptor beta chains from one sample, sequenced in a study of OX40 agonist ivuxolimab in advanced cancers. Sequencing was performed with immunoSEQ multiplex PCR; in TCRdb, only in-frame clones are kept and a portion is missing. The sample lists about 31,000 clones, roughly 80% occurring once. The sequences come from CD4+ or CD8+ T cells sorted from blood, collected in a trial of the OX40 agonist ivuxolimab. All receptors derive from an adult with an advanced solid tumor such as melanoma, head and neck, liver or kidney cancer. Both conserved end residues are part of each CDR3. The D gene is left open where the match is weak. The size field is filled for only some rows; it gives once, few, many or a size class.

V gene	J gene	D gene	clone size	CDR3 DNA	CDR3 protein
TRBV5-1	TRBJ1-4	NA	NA	TGCGCCAGCAGCAGAGGGGGAGGAGATGAAAAACTGTTTTTT	CASSRGGGDEKLFF
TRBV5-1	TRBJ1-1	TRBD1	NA	TGCGCCAGCAGCTTGGGGGACAGAGCTGAAGCTTTCTTT	CASSLGDRAEAFF
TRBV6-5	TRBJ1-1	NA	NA	TGTGCCAGCAGTAGGGACACAATGAACACTGAAGCTTTCTTT	CASSRDTMNTEAFF
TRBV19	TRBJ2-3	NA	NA	TGTGCCAGTAGTATAGTAGGCGGAGGTGATACGCAGTATTTT	CASSIVGGGDTQYF
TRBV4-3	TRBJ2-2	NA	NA	TGCGCCAGCAGCCAAGATAAGAGGGCCGGGGAGCTGTTTTTT	CASSQDKRAGELFF
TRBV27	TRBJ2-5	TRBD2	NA	TGTGCCAGCAGTTTATCTGTACTAGCGGGGGCCATTACTCAAGAGACCCAGTACTTC	CASSLSVLAGAITQETQYF
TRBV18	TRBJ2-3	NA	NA	TGTGCCAGCTCACCTGCCACAGGCGTCTCAGATACGCAGTATTTT	CASSPATGVSDTQYF
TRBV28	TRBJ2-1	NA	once	TGTGCCAGCAGTACTACCGGGACTGTGGCCTACAATGAGCAGTTCTTC	CASSTTGTVAYNEQFF
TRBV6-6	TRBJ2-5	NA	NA	TGTGCCAGCAGTTACGGAGGGGGGCAAGAGACCCAGTACTTC	CASSYGGGQETQYF
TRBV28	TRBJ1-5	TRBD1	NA	TGTGCCAGCAGTTTATATCTGACAGGGGGCAATCAGCCCCAGCATTTT	CASSLYLTGGNQPQHF
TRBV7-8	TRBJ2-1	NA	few	TGTGCCAGCAGTTGGGTGCCGGGAATATACAATGAGCAGTTCTTC	CASSWVPGIYNEQFF
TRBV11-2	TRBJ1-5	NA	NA	TGTGCCAGCAGCTTAGCAGGGGCGAGCAATCAGCCCCAGCATTTT	CASSLAGASNQPQHF
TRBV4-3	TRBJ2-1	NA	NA	TGCGCCAGCAGCCAAGAAGCTACCAGCGTGAATGAGCAGTTCTTC	CASSQEATSVNEQFF
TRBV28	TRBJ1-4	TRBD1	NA	TGTGCCAGCTTATCAGGGACAGGGGCTAATGAAAAACTGTTTTTT	CASLSGTGANEKLFF
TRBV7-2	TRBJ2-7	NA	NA	TGTGCCAGCAGCGGTATCCGGGGCGGGAACCCCCACGAGCAGTACTTC	CASSGIRGGNPHEQYF
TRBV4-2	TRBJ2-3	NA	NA	TGTGCCAGCAGCCAAGACAGGGTCCACACAGATACGCAGTATTTT	CASSQDRVHTDTQYF
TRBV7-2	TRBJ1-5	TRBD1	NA	TGTGCCAGCAGCACCGGGACAGGGGGATTGGGCAATCAGCCCCAGCATTTT	CASSTGTGGLGNQPQHF
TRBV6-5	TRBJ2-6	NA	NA	TGTGCCAGCCGGAAGCGGGCCGGGGCCAACGTCCTGACTTTC	CASRKRAGANVLTF
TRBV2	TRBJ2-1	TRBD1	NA	TGTGCCAGCAGAGTCGAAACAGGGGTCAATGAGCAGTTCTTC	CASRVETGVNEQFF
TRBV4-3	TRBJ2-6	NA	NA	TGCGCCAGCAGCCAAGTTACCGGGGCCAACGTCCTGACTTTC	CASSQVTGANVLTF
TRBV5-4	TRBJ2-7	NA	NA	TGTGCCAGCAGCTTGTGGGGGGCGGGTTACGAGCAGTACTTC	CASSLWGAGYEQYF
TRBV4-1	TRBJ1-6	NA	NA	TGCGCCAGCAGCCCTCTGGGGGGCGCAGATAATTCACCCCTCCACTTT	CASSPLGGADNSPLHF
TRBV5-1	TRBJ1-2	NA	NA	TGCGCCAGCAGCTTGTCAGGGAATAACTATGGCTACACCTTC	CASSLSGNNYGYTF
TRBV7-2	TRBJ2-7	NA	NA	TGTGCCAGCAGCTTAGACAGGGGACTACGTGAGCAGTACTTC	CASSLDRGLREQYF
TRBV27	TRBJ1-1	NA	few	TGTGCCAGCAGTTTTAGGGAGTTGAACACTGAAGCTTTCTTT	CASSFRELNTEAFF
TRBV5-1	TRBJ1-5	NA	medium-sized	TGCGCCAGCAGCTTCCGGGGGGGGAATCAGCCCCAGCATTTT	CASSFRGGNQPQHF
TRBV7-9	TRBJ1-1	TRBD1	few	TGTGCCAGCAGCTTAGAAACCCAGGGGGCGAGGGCTTTCTTT	CASSLETQGARAFF
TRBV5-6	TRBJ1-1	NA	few	TGTGCCAGCAGCCCGACTACGGGATTACCGGGGAACACTGAAGCTTTCTTT	CASSPTTGLPGNTEAFF
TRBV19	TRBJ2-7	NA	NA	TGTGCCAGTAGGATGGACAATAGATACGAGCAGTACTTC	CASRMDNRYEQYF
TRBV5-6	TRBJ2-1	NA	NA	TGTGCCAGCAGCTTTTTTGACTACAATGAGCAGTTCTTC	CASSFFDYNEQFF
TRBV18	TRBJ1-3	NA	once	TGTGCCAGCTCACTCCTGGCTGGTCGGGACTCTGGAAACACCATATATTTT	CASSLLAGRDSGNTIYF
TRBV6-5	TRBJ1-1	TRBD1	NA	TGTGCCAGCAGTGAGAACAGGGGAAGGGTAGCTTTCTTT	CASSENRGRVAFF
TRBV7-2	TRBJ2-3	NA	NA	TGTGCCAGCAGCTTTTCAAGGGAGGATACGCAGTATTTT	CASSFSREDTQYF
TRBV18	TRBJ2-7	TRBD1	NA	TGTGCCAGCTCATCACGGAGGACAGGGGACGAGCAGTACTTC	CASSSRRTGDEQYF
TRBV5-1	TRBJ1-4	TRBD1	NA	TGCGCCAGCAGCCTTACAGGGGCGGAAAAACTGTTTTTT	CASSLTGAEKLFF
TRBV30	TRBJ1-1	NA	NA	TGTGCCTGGACGGAGGGAAGCAACGTTATTAGCACTGAAGCTTTCTTT	CAWTEGSNVISTEAFF
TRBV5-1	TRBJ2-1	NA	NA	TGCGCCAGCAGTCCAAGGGCCGGGGGCTCCTACAATGAGCAGTTCTTC	CASSPRAGGSYNEQFF
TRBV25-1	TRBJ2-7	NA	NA	TGTGCCAGCAGGGGGGCCGGGACAAAGTTTTACGAGCAGTACTTC	CASRGAGTKFYEQYF
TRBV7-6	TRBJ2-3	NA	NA	TGTGCCAGCAGCTTAGTCCGGCGGGATACGCAGTATTTT	CASSLVRRDTQYF
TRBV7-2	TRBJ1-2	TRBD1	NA	TGTGCCAGCAGCCCGCCCACAGGGGCGGGGGGCTACACCTTC	CASSPPTGAGGYTF
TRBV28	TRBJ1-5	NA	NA	TGTGCCAGCACCCCGGGGGGGGCTAATCAGCCCCAGCATTTT	CASTPGGANQPQHF
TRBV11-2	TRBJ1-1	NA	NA	TGTGCCAGCAGCTTACCGGACAGAGTTGAAGCTTTCTTT	CASSLPDRVEAFF
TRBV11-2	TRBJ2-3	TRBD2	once	TGTGCCAGCAGCTTCGCTAGCGGGTGGGCAGATACGCAGTATTTT	CASSFASGWADTQYF
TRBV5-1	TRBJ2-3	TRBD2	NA	TGCGCCAGCAGCTTCTTAGCGGGGGGGCAAAGAGATACGCAGTATTTT	CASSFLAGGQRDTQYF
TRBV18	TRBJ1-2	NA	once	TGTGCCAGCTCACCGGCCTTTAACTATGGCTACACCTTC	CASSPAFNYGYTF
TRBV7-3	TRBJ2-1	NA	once	TGTGCCAGCAGCCCCTCGGGTATGAGCTCCTACAATGAGCAGTTCTTC	CASSPSGMSSYNEQFF
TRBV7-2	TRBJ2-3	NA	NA	TGTGCCAGCAGCCGCCGGTCAGGGGGCACAGATACGCAGTATTTT	CASSRRSGGTDTQYF
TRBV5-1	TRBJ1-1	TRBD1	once	TGCGCCAGCAGCAAGCAGGGGGTGAACACTGAAGCTTTCTTT	CASSKQGVNTEAFF
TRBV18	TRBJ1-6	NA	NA	TGTGCCAGCTCACCTGTGGGACCGGGAGCTTCCCTTAATTCACCCCTCCACTTT	CASSPVGPGASLNSPLHF
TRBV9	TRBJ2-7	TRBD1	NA	TGTGCCAGCAGCCGCAGGGGACAGGCCTACGAGCAGTACTTC	CASSRRGQAYEQYF
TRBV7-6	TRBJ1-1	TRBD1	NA	TGTGCCAGCAGCTTACGGACAGGGGATGCTGAAGCTTTCTTT	CASSLRTGDAEAFF
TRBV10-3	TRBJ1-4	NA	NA	TGTGCCATCAGTGACGGATGGGCAGGGGATGAAAAACTGTTTTTT	CAISDGWAGDEKLFF
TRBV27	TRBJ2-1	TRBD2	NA	TGTGCCAGCAGTCGGGGGACTAGCGGGAGTAACTATGAGCAGTTCTTC	CASSRGTSGSNYEQFF
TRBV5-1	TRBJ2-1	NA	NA	TGCGCCAGCAGCCTGATACGTGGCGTGAATGAGCAGTTCTTC	CASSLIRGVNEQFF